A single T cell receptor (beta chain) is shown here with its context. Antigen unknown. At one end, the junction sequence differs from germline, possibly due to a read error. These data originate in a study of blood T cells in healthy people across ages. General study results and limits: Relative to aged donors, long-lived donors carried more naive CD4+ cells and displayed higher diversity.

This CDR3 region has 16 residues. Through a sample-barcoded 5' primer and a J-beta primer mix, a second PCR was run for roughly 6 to 12 cycles. Each cDNA molecule was tagged by a template-switch adaptor that had 12 random nucleotides. In TCRdb, the 5' RACE reads were re-called with MiXCR into one record per CDR3 protein. The sample has some 1.6 million distinct CDR3 sequences, almost 35% seen once; the top ten hold approximately 10%. Total RNA extraction produced at least 6 micrograms (per sample) for the study. The sequenced sample consisted of blood. The TCR comes from a woman aged 25 to 39 in good health. This rearrangement joins TRBV12-3 or TRBV12-4 to TRBJ2-3, with D tentatively TRBD1 or TRBD2 (6 bases each). The CDR3 coding sequence is TGTGCCAGTAGTTTCGGATGGGGGGACACCACAGATGCGCAGTATTTT. Its translation is CASSFGWGDTTDAQYF.